Following are 18 T cell receptor beta chains from one sample sequenced in a study of Graves' ophthalmopathy and Graves' hyperthyroidism (dated by TCRdb to between 2017 and 2018). The run used an Illumina HiSeq 2000. TCR beta CDR3 regions were amplified from RNA transcripts for repertoire sequencing. HTBI primers and the Qiagen OneStep RT-PCR kit were used in a first-round RT-PCR, which was followed by a second-round multiplex PCR, size selection and purification. TCRdb reprocessing: public reads trimmed at Q25 with fastp, clones called with MiXCR, in-frame beta chains kept. Here each entry gathers all rows of one CDR3 protein and keeps the most common genes and DNA. In this sample the table shows 300,000 or so distinct CDR3 sequences, 17% of which occur a single time. More than 9% of the sample is in the top ten clones. Sequencing was performed on peripheral blood. These receptors were taken from an adult man with Graves' ophthalmopathy.

This clonotype was seen only once. The V gene is TRBV7-2, the J gene TRBJ2-7; D not resolved. V was pared by 1 base and J by 3 bases, with 7 bases between. Germline V lookup: CDR1 SGHTA, CDR2 FQGNSA. The CDR3 has 13 amino acids. Here the CDR3 reads CASSLEYSYEQYF. The CDR3 coding sequence is TGTGCCAGCAGCTTAGAGTACAGCTACGAGCAGTACTTC.

At least ten counts were recorded for this clonotype. CDR3 sequence: CASGTMGAYTF. The CDR3 DNA reads as TGTGCCAGCGGGACAATGGGTGCCTACACCTTC. This chain connects TRBV6-2 or TRBV6-3 to TRBJ1-2; tentative D call: TRBD1 (6 bases). The CDR3 length is 11 residues. Trimming took off 8 bases at V and 10 bases at J, with 14 bases between the two ends. Germline CDR1 MNHEY, CDR2 SVGEGT.

This clonotype was observed at least ten times. The rearrangement joins TRBV20-1 to TRBJ1-5; D remains unclear. The V gene lost 1 base and the J gene lost 5 bases, with 9 bases spanning the gap. The germline V gene encodes CDR1 DFQATT and CDR2 SNEGSKA (reference sequence). CDR3 length equals 13 residues. CDR3 coding DNA: TGCAGTGCTAGAGCCTCTGGGGATCAGCCCCAGCATTTT. Translation: CSARASGDQPQHF.

This clonotype was counted at least ten times. The genes are TRBV5-1 and TRBJ1-5; unclear D gene. V dropped 0 bases and J dropped 4 bases, with 8 bases sitting between them. The CDR3 length is 14 residues. CDR1 and CDR2 from the germline V gene are SGHRS and YFSETQ. CDR3 region: CASSLDRVNQPQHF. Here the CDR3 DNA reads TGCGCCAGCAGCTTGGACAGAGTAAATCAGCCCCAGCATTTT.

There are many counts of this clonotype. CDR3 amino acids: CASSLDGRRVNQPQHF. The CDR3 region has the DNA TGTGCCAGCAGCTTAGATGGCAGGCGGGTCAATCAGCCCCAGCATTTT. The J gene is TRBJ1-5, the V gene TRBV11-2; no definite D call. Trimming took off 0 bases at V and 3 bases at J, with 12 bases between the two ends. CDR1 is SGHAT, CDR2 FQNNGV, per germline. There are 16 residues in the CDR3.

This clonotype was detected many times. The CDR3 is CASSRTSGGVFSYNEQFF. DNA for the CDR3: TGTGCCAGCAGCCGGACTAGCGGGGGGGTTTTCTCCTACAATGAGCAGTTCTTC. This rearrangement joins TRBV7-4 to TRBJ2-1, with 15 nucleotides matching TRBD2. Germline values: CDR1 SGHVT, CDR2 SQSDAQ. The J segment lost 0 bases and the V segment lost 5 bases, leaving 5 bases of the junction unmatched. The CDR3 extends over 18 amino acids.

This clonotype has at least ten counts. The chain joins TRBV7-9 to TRBJ2-7, with D possibly being TRBD1 or TRBD2 (5 bases each). Trimming removed 3 bases from V and 9 bases from J, with 9 bases in between. Germline V gene data show CDR1 as SEHNR and CDR2 as FQNEAQ (reference sequence). The CDR3 length is 11 residues. The CDR3 region has the DNA TGTGCCAGCAGCTTCGAGAGGGGGCAGTACTTC. Encoded protein: CASSFERGQYF.

In its sample, this clonotype was seen many times. The chain recombines TRBV28 with TRBJ1-5; D is possibly TRBD1 (6 bases). Germline CDR1 is MDHEN and CDR2 is SYDVKM. CDR3 length: 14 amino acids. The ends were cut back, 9 bases at V and 3 bases at J, with 15 bases in the middle. CDR3 amino acids: CASGEQGVNQPQHF. CDR3 coding DNA: TGTGCCAGTGGGGAACAGGGTGTCAATCAGCCCCAGCATTTT.

This clonotype was observed once. The CDR3 DNA reads TGCGCCAGCAGCTTTGAGTCCAGCGACTATGGCTACACCTTC. Its translation is CASSFESSDYGYTF. The chain links TRBV5-1 to TRBJ1-2, with no clear D. Per the germline V gene, CDR1 is SGHRS and CDR2 is YFSETQ. With 2 bases removed from V and 3 bases from J, the gap between germline ends came to 11 bases. The CDR3 covers 14 residues.

This clonotype was seen ten or more times. V and J are TRBV20-1 and TRBJ1-2; no reliable D call. V gave up 3 bases and J gave up 9 bases, with 20 bases separating them. The CDR3 is made up of 14 amino acids. Germline V gene lookup returns CDR1 DFQATT and CDR2 SNEGSKA (reference sequence). Here the CDR3 DNA reads TGCAGTGCTAGCGAGGACCAGCCCCGAGGAAGCTACACCTTC. This gives the protein CSASEDQPRGSYTF.

The V call is TRBV12-5, the J call TRBJ2-2, with TRBD1 identical over 8 bases. The trim removed 6 bases at V and 7 bases at J, leaving 10 bases unmatched. This CDR3 is built from 15 residues. From germline, CDR1 is LGHNT and CDR2 FRNRAP. CDR3 DNA: TGTGCTAGTGGCTTGAGGCAGGGGGCGTACGGGGAGCTGTTTTTT. Translation: CASGLRQGAYGELFF.

This clonotype was seen at least ten times. The chain has TRBV20-1 and TRBJ2-5, with 10 bases identical to TRBD2. Per the germline V gene, CDR1 is DFQATT and CDR2 is SNEGSKA (reference sequence). V lost 3 bases and J lost 4; bases outside the gene matches: 8. The CDR3 totals 15 residues. In DNA form, the CDR3 reads TGCAGTGCTAGCAAACCTTTAGCGGGGGGAGAGACCCAGTACTTC. Encoded protein: CSASKPLAGGETQYF.

This clonotype was recorded a few times. This chain uses TRBV9 with TRBJ2-5, with D uncertain. From germline, CDR1 is SGDLS and CDR2 YYNGEE. V dropped 0 bases and J dropped 1 base, with 10 bases sitting between them. CDR3 length: 15 amino acids. Here the CDR3 reads CASSVEAPIQETQYF. The CDR3 DNA follows: TGTGCCAGCAGCGTAGAAGCCCCCATCCAAGAGACCCAGTACTTC.

This clonotype was detected ten times or more. This chain connects TRBV19 to TRBJ2-7; D is perhaps TRBD2 (7 bases). From germline, CDR1 is LNHDA and CDR2 SQIVND (reference sequence). Trimming stripped 5 bases from V and 3 bases from J, with 17 bases between. The length of the CDR3 is 15 residues. The CDR3 nucleotides read TGTGCCAGTAGTCGAGGGGGGGAATCCTTCTACGAGCAGTACTTC. Translated, it gives CASSRGGESFYEQYF.

There are many counts of this clonotype. V gene TRBV7-6 combines with J gene TRBJ1-1, with D hard to call. CDR1 and CDR2 (germline): SGHVS, FNYEAQ. The CDR3 sequence is 13 residues long. V lost 4 bases and J lost 0, with 6 bases in between. The CDR3 coding sequence is TGTGCCAGCAGCTGGGAAATGAACACTGAAGCTTTCTTT. Translating it yields CASSWEMNTEAFF. Filled out from reference TRBV7-6 and TRBJ1-1, the complete variable domain reads GAGVSQSPRYKVTKRGQDVALRCDPISGHVSLYWYRQALGQGPEFLTYFNYEAQQDKSGLPNDRFSAERPEGSISTLTIQRTEQRDSAMYRCASSWEMNTEAFFGQGTRLTVV.

This clonotype showed up many times. The V gene is TRBV20-1, the J gene TRBJ2-4; D is unclear. The V end was cut by 0 bases, the J end by 1 base, with 10 bases between. The V gene's germline CDR1 is DFQATT and CDR2 SNEGSKA (reference sequence). The CDR3 runs to 15 residues. The CDR3 coding sequence is TGCAGTGCTAGAGATTACACCGGGGCCAAAAACATTCAGTACTTC. The encoded protein is CSARDYTGAKNIQYF.

This clonotype was recorded at least ten times. The chain combines TRBV6-5 with TRBJ2-2; TRBD1 agrees at 7 bases. Unmatched junction bases numbered 1, after V lost 2 bases and J lost 1 base. This CDR3 spans 15 amino acids. Germline lookup yields CDR1 MNHEY and CDR2 SVGAGI. Here the CDR3 DNA reads TGTGCCAGCAGTTACACAGGGGAGAACACCGGGGAGCTGTTTTTT. As protein: CASSYTGENTGELFF.

This clonotype occurred many times. The genes are TRBV30 and TRBJ1-5; no definite D call. The CDR3 is made up of 13 amino acids. Trimming took 0 bases from V and 9 from J, leaving 12 bases between them. CDR1 and CDR2 (germline): GTSNPN, SVGIG (reference sequence). The CDR3 DNA is TGTGCCTGGAGTGTCGAGGGCCCCCGGCCCCAGCATTTT. It is translated as CAWSVEGPRPQHF.